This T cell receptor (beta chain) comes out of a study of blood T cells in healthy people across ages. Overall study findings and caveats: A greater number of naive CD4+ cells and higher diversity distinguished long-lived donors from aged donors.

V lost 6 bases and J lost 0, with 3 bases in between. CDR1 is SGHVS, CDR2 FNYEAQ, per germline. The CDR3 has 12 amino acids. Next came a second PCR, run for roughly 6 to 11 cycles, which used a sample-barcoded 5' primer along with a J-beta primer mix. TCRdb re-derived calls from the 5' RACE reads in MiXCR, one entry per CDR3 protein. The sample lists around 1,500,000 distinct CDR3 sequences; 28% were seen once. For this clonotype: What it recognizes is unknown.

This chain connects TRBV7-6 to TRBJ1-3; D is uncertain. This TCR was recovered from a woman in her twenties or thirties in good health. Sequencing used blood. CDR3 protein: CASSDSGNTIYF. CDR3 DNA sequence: TGTGCCAGCAGTGACTCTGGAAACACCATATATTTT.